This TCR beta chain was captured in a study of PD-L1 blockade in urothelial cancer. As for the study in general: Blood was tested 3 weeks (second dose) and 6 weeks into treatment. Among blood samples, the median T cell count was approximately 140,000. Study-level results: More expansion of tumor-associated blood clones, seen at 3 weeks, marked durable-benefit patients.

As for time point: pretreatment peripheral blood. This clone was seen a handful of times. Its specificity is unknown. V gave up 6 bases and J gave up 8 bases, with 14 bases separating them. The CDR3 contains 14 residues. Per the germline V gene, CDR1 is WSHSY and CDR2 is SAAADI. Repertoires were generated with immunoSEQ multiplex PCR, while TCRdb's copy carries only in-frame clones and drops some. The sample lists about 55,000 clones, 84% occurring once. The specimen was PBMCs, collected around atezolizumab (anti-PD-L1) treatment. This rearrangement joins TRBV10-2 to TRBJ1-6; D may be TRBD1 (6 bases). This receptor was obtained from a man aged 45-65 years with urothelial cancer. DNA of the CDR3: TGCGCCAGCAGACAGGGAATCTCGGATTCACCCCTCCACTTT. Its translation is CASRQGISDSPLHF.